This T cell receptor beta chain originates from a study of T cell responses to AZD1222 COVID-19 vaccine. Overall study findings and caveats: Most donors were white British, females outnumbered males, and clonal diversity was possibly underestimated.

Germline CDR1 SGHTA, CDR2 FQGNSA. V lost 1 base and J 5 bases, leaving 4 bases between the germline ends. The CDR3 spans 12 residues. Method: immunoSEQ multiplex PCR; TCRdb's copy keeps in-frame clones and lacks some. In the table there are more than 150,000 clones, approximately 90% of which are singletons. Concerning this clone itself: Its target is not known.

V is TRBV7-2 and J is TRBJ2-3; D gene unclear. Sample: peripheral blood, taken 28 days after the second AZD1222 dose. The TCR comes from an adult who received the AZD1222 COVID-19 vaccine. The CDR3 nucleotides are TGTGCCAGCAGCTTAGAATTAGATACGCAGTATTTT. It codes for CASSLELDTQYF.